A single sample is the source of the 10 T cell receptor beta chains below, sequenced in a study of shared clonotypes between healthy human individuals. The naive CD8 fraction comprised CD45RO-negative cells positively selected for CCR7 and excluded terminally differentiated effector memory CD45RA+ cells. The assay was immunoSEQ multiplex PCR, and TCRdb's table has in-frame clones only and misses some. The profile shows almost 700,000 clones, around 90% of them singletons. What was sequenced was naive CD8+ T cells sorted from blood. The receptor source for this set is a man aged 30-40 years in good health.

CDR3 sequence (DNA): TGTGCCAGTAGTATAGATCTTCGTATTGGGGACAGGGGAAACAATGAGCAGTTCTTC. It codes for CASSIDLRIGDRGNNEQFF. This sequence joins TRBV19 and TRBJ2-1; TRBD1 matches at 10 bases. J was trimmed by 5 bases and V by 0 bases; bases with no gene match: 13. This CDR3 comprises 19 residues. Germline V gives CDR1 LNHDA, CDR2 SQIVND (reference sequence).

This chain links TRBV27 with TRBJ2-1; 9 positions agree with TRBD2. CDR1 is MNHEY, CDR2 SMNVEV, per germline (reference sequence). The CDR3 consists of 16 residues. V lost 7 bases and J lost 10; bases outside the gene matches: 17. Here the CDR3 reads CASTPYSGLANGEQFF. The CDR3 DNA reads as TGTGCCAGCACTCCTTATTCAGGACTAGCGAATGGAGAGCAGTTCTTC.

This clone was seen a single time. CDR3 in DNA: TGTGCCAGCAGCTCATTCTCCCCCTACGAGCAGTACTTC. As protein: CASSSFSPYEQYF. The chain carries TRBV7-2 and TRBJ2-7; D gene ambiguous. The CDR3 spans 13 residues. Germline CDR1 reads SGHTA; CDR2 reads FQGNSA. V was shortened by 4 bases and J by 2 bases, with 9 bases between the two germline ends.

This clone was recorded a few times. The chain links TRBV2 to TRBJ1-5; TRBD1 agrees at 8 bases. CDR3 length equals 15 residues. V trimming: 3 bases; J trimming: 3 bases; junction bases outside the gene matches: 4. Germline V lookup: CDR1 SNHLY, CDR2 FYNNEI. As DNA, the CDR3 is TGTGCCAGCAGTGACGGACAGGGCACCAATCAGCCCCAGCATTTT. This gives the protein CASSDGQGTNQPQHF.

A single count supports this clone. The chain has TRBV19 and TRBJ2-7; 11 bases align to TRBD2. Trimming at V came to 5 bases and at J to 2 bases, leaving 2 bases not matched to a gene. CDR1 is LNHDA, CDR2 SQIVND, per germline (reference sequence). The CDR3 has 14 residues. CDR3 DNA: TGTGCCAGTAGTGGGACTAGCGGAACCTACGAGCAGTACTTC. Translating gives CASSGTSGTYEQYF.

The genes are TRBV27 and TRBJ1-1; TRBD1 is a possible D gene (6 bases). This CDR3 has 13 residues. Trimming took 5 bases from V and 4 from J, leaving 11 bases between them. In germline, CDR1 is MNHEY, CDR2 SMNVEV (reference sequence). The CDR3, as DNA: TGTGCCAGCAGTCCCGCAGGGGCCACTGAAGCTTTCTTT. It encodes CASSPAGATEAFF.

The CDR3 DNA is TGCAGCGTTGTGTCGGCGGATAGCAATCAGCCCCAGCATTTT. Protein: CSVVSADSNQPQHF. This chain uses TRBV29-1 with TRBJ1-5, with unresolved D. Trimming pared 4 bases from V and 0 bases from J, leaving 10 bases between. Germline loops: CDR1 SQVTM, CDR2 ANQGSEA. There are 14 residues in the CDR3.

CDR3 amino acids: CASSLSETGREQYF. The CDR3, as DNA: TGTGCCAGCAGCCTCTCCGAGACGGGAAGGGAGCAGTATTTT. V and J are TRBV27 and TRBJ2-3, with D possibly matching TRBD2 (5 bases). Between the trimmed V and J ends, which lost 6 bases and 11 bases, there was a span of 21 bases. Per the germline V gene, CDR1 is MNHEY and CDR2 is SMNVEV (reference sequence). The CDR3 has 14 amino acids.

A single count supports this clone. This sequence joins TRBV5-1 and TRBJ2-3, with D possibly being TRBD1 or TRBD2 (5 bases each). V lost 2 bases and J 6 bases, leaving 13 bases between the germline ends. Germline V gene lookup returns CDR1 SGHRS and CDR2 YFSETQ. The CDR3 runs to 14 residues. The CDR3 nucleotides read TGCGCCAGCAGCTTACGGGACCTGACCGATACGCAGTATTTT. Translation: CASSLRDLTDTQYF.

In nucleotides, the CDR3 is TGCAGCGTAAGTGGCTACACCTTC. It encodes CSVSGYTF. This chain links TRBV29-1 with TRBJ1-2; D is unresolved. Germline-derived CDR1 and CDR2 are SQVTM and ANQGSEA. The CDR3 covers 8 residues. V lost 6 bases to trimming and J lost 7 bases, with 3 bases between them.